The sample holds many counts of the clone carrying this T cell receptor (beta chain). Its cognate antigen is unknown. The sample belongs to a study of T cells in Graves' hyperthyroidism and ophthalmopathy. Study findings and constraints: Most expanded thyroid clonotypes above 0.001 recurred in blood. The model foresaw ophthalmopathy a median roughly 6.6 months prior to onset. Stable hyperthyroidism and ophthalmopathy were separated using 13 V-J signatures.

Each diagnosis was grounded in clinical symptoms, serum thyroxine and TRAb, thyroid ultrasound, and orbital computed tomography. Researchers amplified the TCR beta CDR3 regions from RNA transcripts. The TCR CDR3 first-round RT-PCR relied on the HTBI primer set. Via MiXCR, TCRdb re-called the multiplex PCR reads, giving one row per CDR3 protein. The sample records 250,000 to 300,000 distinct CDR3 sequences, 15% to 20% being singletons. Between the trimmed V and J ends, which lost 4 bases and 1 base, there was a span of 11 bases. Germline CDR1 SGHVS, CDR2 FQNEAQ. The length of the CDR3 is 15 residues. This sequence was found in a man aged 45-65 years with Graves' ophthalmopathy. The chain combines TRBV7-8 with TRBJ1-3; D ambiguous. Sequencing was performed on blood. The CDR3 sequence is CASSSNSGSGNTIYF. The CDR3 region has the DNA TGTGCCAGCAGCTCTAACTCAGGTTCTGGAAACACCATATATTTT.